A selection of T cell receptor beta chains follows, all from one sample in a study of blood T cell repertoires in COVID-19. Sequenced by immunoSEQ multiplex PCR; TCRdb stores in-frame clones only, minus some. The repertoire consists of about 290,000 clones, with approximately 91% occurring once and the leading ten covering 1.7%. Material: PBMCs or T cells enriched from blood (not recorded which). These receptors came from a woman between 35 and 50 years old who had recovered from COVID-19. Each CDR3 is given with its conserved first and last residue. A D gene is named only where the DNA matches it firmly. Size values are once, few and many counts, or a class for expanded clones, and some rows have none.

D,V,J,size,DNA,CDR3
NA,TRBV5-1,TRBJ1-2,NA,TGCGCCAGCAGCTTTGGTACAGGCCACTATGGCTACACCTTC,CASSFGTGHYGYTF
TRBD1,TRBV11-3,TRBJ1-1,NA,TGTGCCAGCAGGGGCAGGGACAGGGAGATGAACACTGAAGCTTTCTTT,CASRGRDREMNTEAFF
TRBD2,TRBV27,TRBJ2-4,many,TGTGCCAGCAGTCCCGTGGCGGGAGTTGCCAAAAACATTCAGTACTTC,CASSPVAGVAKNIQYF
NA,TRBV2,TRBJ2-7,few,TGTGCCAGCAGTGAGTCAGGGGTACCGGGCCACTTC,CASSESGVPGHF
TRBD2,TRBV19,TRBJ2-5,NA,TGTGCCAGTAGTGTCGGGACTAGCGGGAGGGTCGAGACCCAGTACTTC,CASSVGTSGRVETQYF
NA,TRBV7-9,TRBJ2-3,NA,TGTGCCAGCAGCTTTCAGAGCACAGATACGCAGTATTTT,CASSFQSTDTQYF
TRBD2,TRBV20-1,TRBJ2-7,NA,TGCAGTGCTAGTCTCGGCACTAGCGGGAGTAAAGTCCAGCAGTACTTC,CSASLGTSGSKVQQYF
NA,TRBV13,TRBJ2-1,NA,TGTGCCAGCAGCCAAATCGGCGGGCCGGAGAGGGAGAATGAGCAGTTCTTC,CASSQIGGPERENEQFF
TRBD1,TRBV7-2,TRBJ1-3,NA,TGTGCCAGCAGCTTGACAGGGCCGGCCTCCGGAAACACCATATATTTT,CASSLTGPASGNTIYF
NA,TRBV4-2,TRBJ1-2,NA,TGTGCCAGCAACGGGGGACGGGGGGGTCCTTATGGCTACACCTTC,CASNGGRGGPYGYTF
NA,TRBV5-1,TRBJ1-3,NA,TGCGCCAGCAGCCCTCAGGGAGGAAACACCATATATTTT,CASSPQGGNTIYF
NA,TRBV9,TRBJ2-3,NA,TGTGCCAGCAGCGTAGGAGCAGATACGCAGTATTTT,CASSVGADTQYF
NA,TRBV6-1,TRBJ1-2,NA,TGTGCCAGCAGTGAATCCGGGGGACTGGTCTATGGCTACACCTTC,CASSESGGLVYGYTF
NA,TRBV4-2,TRBJ2-1,NA,TGTGCCAGCAGCCAAGGGCCGCGGGATGAGCAGTTCTTC,CASSQGPRDEQFF
NA,TRBV18,TRBJ2-7,NA,TGTGCCAGCTCACCTACAGTGGGTGGGGAGCAGTACTTC,CASSPTVGGEQYF
NA,TRBV3-1/TRBV3-2,TRBJ1-2,NA,TGTGCCAGCAGCCTCACACAGGGACGGGATGGCTACACCTTC,CASSLTQGRDGYTF
TRBD2,TRBV6-5,TRBJ2-5,many,TGTGCCAGCAGCCAGAGCGGGGGGCGCCGAAGGACCCAGTACTTC,CASSQSGGRRRTQYF
TRBD1,TRBV7-3,TRBJ1-2,NA,TGTGCCAGCACCGTTGGGACAGGGTCGGGTGGCTACACCTTC,CASTVGTGSGGYTF
NA,TRBV5-4,TRBJ1-2,NA,TGTGCCAGCAGTCAAATCGGGGTGTCGGGCGGCTACACCTTC,CASSQIGVSGGYTF
TRBD1,TRBV5-1,TRBJ1-2,NA,TGCGCCAGCAGCTCGGACAGGGGGCAGTTCGGCTACACCTTC,CASSSDRGQFGYTF
TRBD2,TRBV6-5,TRBJ2-7,NA,TGTGCCAGCAGTTACTCCCGGCGGGAGTCCTCCTACGAGCAGTACTTC,CASSYSRRESSYEQYF
TRBD1,TRBV18,TRBJ2-1,NA,TGTGCCAGCTCATGGGACAGGGACTACAATGAGCAGTTCTTC,CASSWDRDYNEQFF
NA,TRBV18,TRBJ1-6,NA,TGTGCCAGCTCACCCCTTGGTAGCCAGATGAATTCACCCCTCCACTTT,CASSPLGSQMNSPLHF
TRBD1,TRBV2,TRBJ1-4,NA,TGTGCCAGCAGTGAAGCGGCAGGGGGCGGGAGTGAAAAACTGTTTTTT,CASSEAAGGGSEKLFF
TRBD1,TRBV11-2,TRBJ1-2,NA,TGTGCCAGCAGCCGAGACAGGGATGATGGCTACACCTTC,CASSRDRDDGYTF
TRBD1,TRBV7-8,TRBJ2-7,NA,TGTGCCAGCAGCTTAAGCAGGGGGTCGCACGAGCAGTACTTC,CASSLSRGSHEQYF
NA,TRBV6-4,TRBJ2-7,NA,TGTGCCAGCAGTGAGAGAGCTACGCGGGGGCCCTCCTACGAGCAGTACTTC,CASSERATRGPSYEQYF
NA,TRBV29-1,TRBJ2-4,NA,TGCAGCGTTGGTGGGCAGCTAAAAAACATTCAGTACTTC,CSVGGQLKNIQYF
NA,TRBV2,TRBJ2-3,NA,TGTGCCAGCAGCAGGGAGGCAGATACGCAGTATTTT,CASSREADTQYF
TRBD1,TRBV2,TRBJ2-1,once,TGTGCCAGCAGTGGTCAGGGGGCGATCCTTGCCAATGAGCAGTTCTTC,CASSGQGAILANEQFF
NA,TRBV5-3,TRBJ1-5,NA,TGTGCCAGAAGTCAGGATCAGCCCCAGCATTTT,CARSQDQPQHF
TRBD1,TRBV5-1,TRBJ2-7,NA,TGCGCCAGCAGCTTGGAAAAGGGACAGGGGCCCGACGAGCAGTACTTC,CASSLEKGQGPDEQYF
TRBD1,TRBV18,TRBJ1-1,NA,TGTGCCAGCTCGCCGGACAGGATAAACACTGAAGCTTTCTTT,CASSPDRINTEAFF
TRBD2,TRBV2,TRBJ2-7,NA,TGTGCCAGCAGTGAAACCGCCGGGACTAACTACGAGCAGTACTTC,CASSETAGTNYEQYF
NA,TRBV11-2,TRBJ1-1,once,TGTGCCAGCAGCTTATCAGGGGACACTGAAGCTTTCTTT,CASSLSGDTEAFF
NA,TRBV2,TRBJ2-3,few,TGTGCCAGCCGCAGGATCTCCGCTAGCACAGATACGCAGTATTTT,CASRRISASTDTQYF
NA,TRBV15,TRBJ1-6,NA,TGTGCCACCAGCTCGGGGTTGGAATACTGGTCACCCCTCCACTTT,CATSSGLEYWSPLHF
TRBD2,TRBV19,TRBJ2-1,NA,TGTGCCAGTAGTATAGGGACTAGTGGGAGAAATGAGCAGTTCTTC,CASSIGTSGRNEQFF
NA,TRBV4-1,TRBJ1-1,NA,TGCGCCAGCAGCCAAGAATGGTATGAGGGAGTGAGCACTGAAGCTTTCTTT,CASSQEWYEGVSTEAFF
TRBD2,TRBV3-1/TRBV3-2,TRBJ2-2,NA,TGTGCCAGCAGCCAAGTGGAGTTTGGGCTAGCGGGGTCAGAAGGGGAGCTGTTTTTT,CASSQVEFGLAGSEGELFF
TRBD2,TRBV5-1,TRBJ2-1,NA,TGCGCCAGCAGCCCAGGGACTAGCGGGGCCCGCTCCTACAATGAGCAGTTCTTC,CASSPGTSGARSYNEQFF
NA,TRBV7-9,TRBJ1-2,NA,TGTGCCAGCAGCCTGCCACTGTCCCTGGCTAACTATGGCTACACCTTC,CASSLPLSLANYGYTF
NA,TRBV19,TRBJ1-5,NA,TGTGCCAGTAGTAGGGAGAATAGCAATCAGCCCCAGCATTTT,CASSRENSNQPQHF
NA,TRBV5-1,TRBJ1-3,NA,TGCGCCAGCAGCTTAGGTTTCCCTTTGGGGCTTGGAAACACCATATATTTT,CASSLGFPLGLGNTIYF
TRBD1,TRBV6-2/TRBV6-3,TRBJ1-1,NA,TGTGCCAGCAGTTACGGGACAGACGACGAAGCTTTCTTT,CASSYGTDDEAFF
NA,TRBV5-1,TRBJ2-5,NA,TGCGCCAGCAGCTTGGGACTAGAGACCCAGTACTTC,CASSLGLETQYF